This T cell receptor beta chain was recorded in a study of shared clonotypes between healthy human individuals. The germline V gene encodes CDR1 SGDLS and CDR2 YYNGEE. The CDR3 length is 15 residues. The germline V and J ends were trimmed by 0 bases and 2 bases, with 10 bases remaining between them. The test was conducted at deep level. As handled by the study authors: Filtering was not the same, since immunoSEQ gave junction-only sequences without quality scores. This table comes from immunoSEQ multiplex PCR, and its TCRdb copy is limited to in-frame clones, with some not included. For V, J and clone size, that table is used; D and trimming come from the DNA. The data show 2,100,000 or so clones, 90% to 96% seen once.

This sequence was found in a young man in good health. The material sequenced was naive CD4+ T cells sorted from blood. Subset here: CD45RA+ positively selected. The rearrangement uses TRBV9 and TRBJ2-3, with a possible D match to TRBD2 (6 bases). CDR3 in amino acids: CASSVGWRDTDTQYF. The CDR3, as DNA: TGTGCCAGCAGCGTAGGATGGCGGGACACAGATACGCAGTATTTT.